Following are 12 T cell receptor beta chains from one sample sequenced in a study of T cells after posttransplantation cyclophosphamide. Profiled with immunoSEQ multiplex PCR; TCRdb holds only in-frame clones, not every one. The repertoire shows 40,000 to 45,000 clones, none seen only once; the top ten take approximately 2%. The material sequenced was PBMCs. The receptors shown here come from a man in his forties in good health, CMV-negative, and a related stem cell transplant donor.

This clone has a handful of counts. The chain carries TRBV9 and TRBJ2-1; a weak D match, TRBD1 (6 bases). Germline assignment: CDR1 SGDLS and CDR2 YYNGEE. Between the trimmed V and J ends, which lost 4 bases and 6 bases, there was a span of 20 bases. CDR3 length equals 16 residues. The CDR3 coding sequence is TGTGCCAGCAGCTTGCCTGAGGGGGAGTGGGGCAATGAGCAGTTCTTC. Translated, it gives CASSLPEGEWGNEQFF.

At least ten counts were recorded for this clone. V gene TRBV19 combines with J gene TRBJ1-1; 8 bases line up with TRBD1. V gave up 6 bases and J gave up 1 base; unmatched junction bases: 1. CDR1 is LNHDA, CDR2 SQIVND, per germline (reference sequence). CDR3 length equals 13 residues. CDR3 sequence: CASSDRGNTEAFF. As DNA, the CDR3 is TGTGCCAGTAGCGACAGGGGGAACACTGAAGCTTTCTTT.

This clone was seen at least ten times. The CDR3 protein is CASRLRDRKNTEAFF. CDR3 DNA sequence: TGTGCCAGCAGATTAAGGGACAGGAAGAACACTGAAGCTTTCTTT. V and J are TRBV13 and TRBJ1-1; 8 bases fit TRBD1. This CDR3 has 15 residues. V shed 6 bases and J 1 base; nucleotides not matched to a gene: 7. Per germline, CDR1 PRHDT and CDR2 FYEKMQ (reference sequence). The full variable domain, its missing parts supplied by reference TRBV13 and TRBJ1-1, is AAGVIQSPRHLIKEKRETATLKCYPIPRHDTVYWYQQGPGQDPQFLISFYEKMQSDKGSIPDRFSAQQFSDYHSELNMSSLELGDSALYFCASRLRDRKNTEAFFGQGTRLTVV.

This clone was picked up many times. This chain links TRBV11-2 with TRBJ2-7; 9 bases align to TRBD1. Trimming cost V 5 bases and J 6 bases; bases outside gene matches: 2. The CDR3 contains 12 residues. Germline loops: CDR1 SGHAT, CDR2 FQNNGV. The CDR3 spells CASSRTGAEQYV. The CDR3 DNA reads as TGTGCCAGCAGCCGGACAGGGGCCGAGCAGTACGTC.

This sequence joins TRBV19 and TRBJ2-4; 8 bases are a match to TRBD2. This CDR3 contains 17 residues. Germline lookup yields CDR1 LNHDA and CDR2 SQIVND (reference sequence). Losses at the gene ends were 7 bases for V and 4 bases for J; bases not matched to a gene: 15. CDR3 amino acids: CASNSLRGAGAKNIQYF. CDR3 DNA: TGTGCCAGTAACTCCTTGCGGGGGGCCGGAGCTAAAAACATTCAGTACTTC.

This clone was picked up many times. The rearrangement joins TRBV2 to TRBJ1-5, with D tentatively TRBD1 (5 bases). Germline CDR1 is SNHLY and CDR2 is FYNNEI. V lost 3 bases, J lost 6 bases, and 9 bases lay in between. CDR3 length: 13 amino acids. Written as DNA, the CDR3 is TGTGCCAGCAGTGACAGGGAGGGTCAGCCCCAGCATTTT. It codes for CASSDREGQPQHF.

This clone was found many times. This rearrangement joins TRBV6-1 to TRBJ2-3; a weak D match, TRBD1 (6 bases). Per germline, CDR1 MNHNS and CDR2 SASEGT. V was clipped by 8 bases and J by 0 bases, with 12 bases between them. The CDR3 has 14 amino acids. In DNA form, the CDR3 reads TGTGCCAGCCTCGGGACACTAAGCACAGATACGCAGTATTTT. This sequence encodes CASLGTLSTDTQYF.

This clone was counted many times. V gene TRBV6-1 combines with J gene TRBJ1-5, with a tentative D call TRBD1 (5 bases). There are 13 residues in the CDR3. Germline CDR1 MNHNS, CDR2 SASEGT. Trimming took off 7 bases at V and 4 bases at J, with 11 bases between the two ends. The CDR3 spells CASNPGWNQPQHF. In DNA, the CDR3 is TGTGCCAGCAACCCAGGGTGGAATCAGCCCCAGCATTTT.

This rearrangement joins TRBV18 to TRBJ2-6, with D possibly TRBD1 on 5 matching bases. Germline V gene data show CDR1 as KGHSH and CDR2 as LQKENI. V lost 3 bases and J 4 bases, leaving 10 bases between the germline ends. The CDR3 totals 15 residues. The CDR3 reads CASSPQGIGANVLTF. CDR3 DNA: TGTGCCAGCTCACCCCAGGGTATAGGGGCCAACGTCCTGACTTTC.

This clone was observed many times. The chain couples TRBV7-2 to TRBJ2-7; D is unclear. CDR1 and CDR2 (germline): SGHTA, FQGNSA. The germline V and J ends were trimmed by 2 bases and 2 bases, with 10 bases remaining between them. The CDR3 consists of 14 residues. The CDR3 DNA reads TGTGCCAGCAGCTTAAATTTCGGTACCTACGAGCAGTACTTC. Protein product: CASSLNFGTYEQYF.

This clone appeared many times. The chain couples TRBV4-2 to TRBJ2-3; D is perhaps TRBD2 (6 bases). The germline CDR1 and CDR2 sequences are LGHNA and YNFKEQ. Trimming stripped 4 bases from V and 0 bases from J, with 23 bases between. The CDR3 sequence is 19 residues long. The CDR3 DNA reads TGTGCCAGCAGCCGGAATTTAGACGGACTACTCTCTAGCACAGATACGCAGTATTTT. It yields the protein CASSRNLDGLLSSTDTQYF.

J is TRBJ2-1 and V is TRBV6-6; 8 bases fit TRBD2. V lost 5 bases, J lost 9 bases, and 15 bases stayed unmatched. Germline CDR1 is MNHNY and CDR2 is SVGAGI (reference sequence). This CDR3 contains 16 residues. The DNA of the CDR3 is TGTGCCAGCAGTCGAGTTACAGCGGGGGAATCGGGTGAGCAGTTCTTC. Translation gives CASSRVTAGESGEQFF.